The clone carrying this T cell receptor beta chain was detected once. Its antigen is still unknown. This sample is drawn from a study of cytomegalovirus exposure and HLA in healthy donors. Whole-study context: In an earlier analysis, around 120 million unique TCR beta sequences were found from about 179 million T cells. General study results and limits: There were several of the most significant clusters that appeared linked to common viral pathogens in a later analysis. By HLA locus, TCR association rates varied in a later analysis, with DRB1 showing the most and HLA-C the fewest.

Per germline, CDR1 GTSNPN and CDR2 SVGIG (reference sequence). CDR3 length equals 15 residues. V was pared by 4 bases and J by 0 bases, with 9 bases of the junction left unmatched. Amplification used 60 Vbeta primers and 13 Jbeta primers. TCRdb keeps only in-frame clones here, not all; method: immunoSEQ multiplex PCR. The sample includes about 170,000 clones, 85% of them seen just once. What was sequenced was PBMCs. This sequence was found in a boy aged 2 to 9 in good health and CMV-seronegative. V is TRBV30 and J is TRBJ2-7; 7 bases line up with TRBD2. CDR3 protein: CAWTRLAESSYEQYF. As DNA, the CDR3 is TGTGCCTGGACAAGGCTAGCGGAGAGCTCCTACGAGCAGTACTTC.